Shown below are 27 T cell receptor beta chains from a single sample sequenced in a study of long-term antiretroviral therapy in people with HIV (dated by TCRdb to between 2020 and 2023). The immunoSEQ hsTCRB v3.0 assay was used at survey level resolution to sequence the TRB variable region. The source is immuneACCESS, and TCRdb retained only in-frame sequences with V and J called. Part of the clones is not carried over; for the studies checked, unresolved V genes explain less than half of this, and the remainder is unexplained. The sample table contains under 30,000 clones; only one count was recorded for roughly four fifths of them. The ten largest clones represent more than 5.5% of the sample. Specimen: unsorted PBMCs, collected 1.1 years before starting antiretroviral therapy. Receptor source: a woman aged 25 to 39 with HIV.

This clone was seen just once. This chain joins TRBV29-1 and TRBJ1-2; D unresolved. V was cut by 4 bases and J by 8 bases, with 17 bases left in between. Per the germline V gene, CDR1 is SQVTM and CDR2 is ANQGSEA. The CDR3 is made up of 13 amino acids. CDR3 in amino acids: CSVVMVVGVGYTF. Written as DNA, the CDR3 is TGCAGCGTTGTAATGGTTGTGGGAGTCGGCTACACCTTC. The variable domain in full, with the rest retrieved from reference TRBV29-1 and TRBJ1-2, is SAVISQKPSRDICQRGTSLTIQCQVDSQVTMMFWYRQQPGQSLTLIATANQGSEATYESGFVIDKFPISRPNLTFSTLTVSNMSPEDSSIYLCSVVMVVGVGYTFGSGTRLTVV.

This sequence joins TRBV7-3 and TRBJ2-1; no reliable D call. The CDR3 is made up of 15 amino acids. V lost 5 bases and J 6 bases, leaving 17 bases between the germline ends. Per germline, CDR1 SGHTA and CDR2 FQGTGA. The CDR3 bases are TGTGCCAGCAGCCCCGGCGCTGCTACGTCCAATGAGCAGTTCTTC. It translates to CASSPGAATSNEQFF.

The genes are TRBV10-2 and TRBJ1-2; 8 bases fit TRBD1. Germline CDR1 and CDR2: WSHSY and SAAADI. CDR3 length: 14 amino acids. V lost 8 bases and J lost 3; bases outside the gene matches: 8. For the CDR3, the DNA is TGCGCCAGCTCCACTCAGGGGGCCTACTATGGCTACACCTTC. It specifies CASSTQGAYYGYTF.

This chain links TRBV5-1 with TRBJ1-2; TRBD1 aligns across 10 bases. Germline V lookup: CDR1 SGHRS, CDR2 YFSETQ. The CDR3 is 16 amino acids. V dropped 3 bases and J dropped 4; count of bases not matched to a gene: 9. As DNA, the CDR3 is TGCGCCAGCAGCTCGAGACAGGGGGCTCTCGGCTATGGCTACACCTTC. Amino acid sequence: CASSSRQGALGYGYTF.

The chain joins TRBV5-6 to TRBJ1-1; D uncertain. Trimming shortened V by 3 bases and J by 11 bases, and 11 bases separated the two germline ends. CDR1 is SGHDT and CDR2 is YYEEEE in the germline V gene. The CDR3 is made up of 11 amino acids. DNA of the CDR3: TGTGCCAGCAGCTCGGAGGGAGGGGCTTTCTTT. It codes for CASSSEGGAFF.

The rearrangement joins TRBV6-1 to TRBJ1-1, with 7 bases aligning to TRBD1. V gave up 1 base and J gave up 7 bases; unmatched junction bases: 12. Germline V gene sequence: CDR1 MNHNS, CDR2 SASEGT. This CDR3 is built from 16 residues. The CDR3 DNA is TGTGCCAGCAGTGAAGTTTCCGCGGGGGACAGCTTTGAAGCTTTCTTT. Its translation: CASSEVSAGDSFEAFF.

The chain recombines TRBV11-2 with TRBJ1-4; D is undetermined. The CDR3 contains 16 residues. Per germline, CDR1 SGHAT and CDR2 FQNNGV. The V end was cut by 5 bases, the J end by 4 bases, with 17 bases between. The CDR3 DNA reads TGTGCCAGCAGCCCCCTCTCGACAATCCTTAATGAAAAACTGTTTTTT. Its translation is CASSPLSTILNEKLFF.

This chain uses TRBV6-1 with TRBJ2-3; no clear D gene. Trimming pared 6 bases from V and 6 bases from J, leaving 16 bases between. Germline loops: CDR1 MNHNS, CDR2 SASEGT. The CDR3 loop spans 14 amino acids. CDR3 sequence reads: CASRTEHTRDTQYF. CDR3 DNA sequence: TGTGCCAGCAGGACGGAACACACCAGGGATACGCAGTATTTT.

V gene TRBV5-5 combines with J gene TRBJ1-6, with a tentative D call TRBD1 (5 bases). The length of the CDR3 is 15 residues. Germline CDR1 reads SGHKS; CDR2 reads YYEKEE (reference sequence). V was pared by 4 bases and J by 5 bases, with 13 bases between. The DNA of the CDR3 is TGTGCCAGCAGCAGGCAGGGAGCGCATAATTCACCCCTCCACTTT. Translated: CASSRQGAHNSPLHF.

This rearrangement joins TRBV7-2 to TRBJ2-3; TRBD2 matches 7 bases. Germline assignment: CDR1 SGHTA and CDR2 FQGNSA. This CDR3 has 16 amino acids. V shed 2 bases, J shed 2 bases, and the junction held 7 bases outside the gene matches. CDR3 coding DNA: TGTGCCAGCAGCTTATGGGCTAGCGGACACACAGATACGCAGTATTTT. Its translation is CASSLWASGHTDTQYF.

In this sample, this clone turned up a few times. The V call is TRBV6-1, the J call TRBJ1-1; D gene unclear. This CDR3 contains 13 residues. From germline, CDR1 is MNHNS and CDR2 SASEGT. V was shortened by 4 bases and J by 3 bases, with 9 bases between the two germline ends. CDR3 loop: CASSVTADTEAFF. CDR3 nucleotide sequence: TGTGCCAGCAGTGTCACCGCCGACACTGAAGCTTTCTTT.

The chain links TRBV13 to TRBJ2-3, with D unresolved. The CDR3 totals 18 residues. V gave up 5 bases and J gave up 2 bases, with 23 bases separating them. The germline CDR1 and CDR2 sequences are PRHDT and FYEKMQ (reference sequence). This chain's CDR3 is CASSPRGYRSDDTDTQYF. The CDR3 DNA reads TGTGCCAGCAGCCCCCGTGGTTATAGAAGCGACGACACAGATACGCAGTATTTT.

This clone was picked up a small number of times. The V gene is TRBV9, the J gene TRBJ1-1; the D gene is possibly TRBD1 (5 bases). The CDR3 contains 13 residues. With 0 bases removed from V and 4 bases from J, the gap between germline ends came to 7 bases. Germline V lookup: CDR1 SGDLS, CDR2 YYNGEE. This CDR3 is CASSVERGTEAFF. In nucleotides, the CDR3 is TGTGCCAGCAGCGTAGAGAGGGGCACTGAAGCTTTCTTT. The complete variable domain, with remaining parts taken from reference TRBV9 and TRBJ1-1, reads DSGVTQTPKHLITATGQRVTLRCSPRSGDLSVYWYQQSLDQGLQFLIQYYNGEERAKGNILERFSAQQFPDLHSELNLSSLELGDSALYFCASSVERGTEAFFGQGTRLTVV.

The rearrangement joins TRBV2 to TRBJ2-5; unclear D gene. The germline CDR1 and CDR2 sequences are SNHLY and FYNNEI. V gave up 8 bases and J gave up 5 bases, with 6 bases separating them. The CDR3 runs 10 residues. CDR3 region: CASDGETQYF. In nucleotides, the CDR3 is TGTGCCAGCGATGGGGAGACCCAGTACTTC.

J is TRBJ1-2 and V is TRBV5-1; perhaps TRBD1 as D (6 bases). CDR3 length equals 15 residues. Trimming removed 4 bases at V and 7 bases at J, with 20 bases between. Germline CDR1 and CDR2: SGHRS and YFSETQ. In nucleotides, the CDR3 is TGCGCCAGCAGCCCCACAATATCAGGGGATATTGGCTACACCTTC. The encoded protein is CASSPTISGDIGYTF.

This clone was detected a few times. This chain links TRBV10-3 with TRBJ1-1, with D hard to call. The CDR3 loop spans 15 amino acids. Trimming took 7 bases from V and 0 from J, leaving 15 bases between them. Germline V gives CDR1 ENHRY, CDR2 SYGVKD. The CDR3 spells CAINRGGDLNTEAFF. The CDR3, as DNA: TGTGCCATCAATCGAGGTGGGGATTTGAACACTGAAGCTTTCTTT.

This clone occurred once. The CDR3 spells CASSLSRVLTDTQYF. The DNA for the CDR3 is TGCGCCAGCAGCTTGAGTAGGGTCCTCACAGATACGCAGTATTTT. The rearrangement links TRBV5-1 to TRBJ2-3; D not certain. The V and J ends lost 1 base and 2 bases respectively, with 11 bases between them. CDR1 and CDR2 (germline): SGHRS, YFSETQ. The length of the CDR3 is 15 residues.

The chain employs TRBV19 and TRBJ2-3; no clear D. Trimming took 5 bases from V and 2 from J, leaving 17 bases between them. CDR3 length: 16 amino acids. The germline V gene encodes CDR1 LNHDA and CDR2 SQIVND (reference sequence). CDR3 protein: CASSPHNKVPTDTQYF. The CDR3, as DNA: TGTGCCAGTAGTCCCCACAACAAGGTCCCCACAGATACGCAGTATTTT.

This clone is a singleton in its sample. This chain links TRBV9 with TRBJ2-3; TRBD2 matches at 10 bases. This CDR3 is 17 amino acids long. Germline CDR1 reads SGDLS; CDR2 reads YYNGEE. J lost 3 bases, V lost 0 bases, and 7 bases had no gene match. DNA of the CDR3: TGTGCCAGCAGCGTAGAGGCTAGCGGGGGATGGACAGATACGCAGTATTTT. Protein product: CASSVEASGGWTDTQYF.

This chain uses TRBV5-6 with TRBJ1-1; no definite D call. The length of the CDR3 is 12 residues. Germline V gene sequence: CDR1 SGHDT, CDR2 YYEEEE. V lost 3 bases, J lost 5 bases, and 8 bases lay in between. The CDR3 DNA follows: TGTGCCAGCAGCTCCGGGGAGACTGAAGCTTTCTTT. This codes for CASSSGETEAFF. Looking up the rest from reference TRBV5-6 and TRBJ1-1 gives the full variable domain: DAGVTQSPTHLIKTRGQQVTLRCSPKSGHDTVSWYQQALGQGPQFIFQYYEEEERQRGNFPDRFSGHQFPNYSSELNVNALLLGDSALYLCASSSGETEAFFGQGTRLTVV.

In this sample, this clone turned up a few times. This chain uses TRBV5-5 with TRBJ1-6; 7 bases are shared with TRBD1. From germline, CDR1 is SGHKS and CDR2 YYEKEE (reference sequence). V shed 5 bases, J shed 10 bases, and the junction held 9 bases outside the gene matches. The CDR3 runs to 14 residues. Here the CDR3 reads CASRADRVGSPLHF. In DNA, the CDR3 is TGTGCCAGCAGGGCAGACAGGGTTGGATCACCCCTCCACTTT.

V is TRBV10-3 and J is TRBJ2-7; TRBD1 matches at 10 bases. There are 15 residues in the CDR3. The germline V gene has CDR1 ENHRY and CDR2 SYGVKD. V lost 1 base, J lost 3 bases, and 3 bases stayed unmatched. The CDR3, as DNA: TGTGCCATCAGTGAGTTCGGACAGGGGGACTACGAGCAGTACGTC. This codes for CAISEFGQGDYEQYV.

This clone was counted once. This chain connects TRBV5-5 to TRBJ1-1, with D uncertain. Trimming removed 2 bases from V and 0 bases from J, with 11 bases in between. Germline CDR1 reads SGHKS; CDR2 reads YYEKEE (reference sequence). CDR3 length: 15 amino acids. CDR3 DNA sequence: TGTGCCAGCAGCTTATTATTAGGGATGAACACTGAAGCTTTCTTT. Translated, it gives CASSLLLGMNTEAFF.

The chain carries TRBV6-4 and TRBJ2-3, with D uncertain. V was trimmed by 0 bases and J by 0 bases, leaving 4 bases between them. Germline V gene sequence: CDR1 MRHNA, CDR2 SNTAGT. CDR3 length: 14 residues. For the CDR3, the DNA is TGTGCCAGCAGTGACTCTCCTAGCACAGATACGCAGTATTTT. It specifies CASSDSPSTDTQYF.

J is TRBJ1-2 and V is TRBV9; possible D gene TRBD1, 6 bases. Germline V gene lookup returns CDR1 SGDLS and CDR2 YYNGEE. The CDR3 spans 14 residues. V lost 6 bases to trimming and J lost 5 bases, with 17 bases between them. The DNA of the CDR3 is TGTGCCAGCAAGGCGGGGGCGGCCGGTTATGGCTACACCTTC. As protein: CASKAGAAGYGYTF. Filled out from reference TRBV9 and TRBJ1-2, the complete variable domain reads DSGVTQTPKHLITATGQRVTLRCSPRSGDLSVYWYQQSLDQGLQFLIQYYNGEERAKGNILERFSAQQFPDLHSELNLSSLELGDSALYFCASKAGAAGYGYTFGSGTRLTVV.

The gene calls are TRBV18 and TRBJ1-1, with TRBD1 matching over 9 bases. Germline assignment: CDR1 KGHSH and CDR2 LQKENI. The trim removed 6 bases at V and 4 bases at J, leaving 9 bases unmatched. The CDR3 length is 15 residues. The CDR3 protein is CASSLFTGGITEAFF. CDR3 nucleotide sequence: TGTGCCAGCTCCCTTTTTACAGGGGGCATCACTGAAGCTTTCTTT.

This rearrangement joins TRBV29-1 to TRBJ1-2; D may be TRBD1 (5 bases). Germline CDR1 reads SQVTM; CDR2 reads ANQGSEA. The CDR3 runs to 16 residues. Trimming took off 0 bases at V and 4 bases at J, with 18 bases between the two ends. CDR3 DNA: TGCAGCGTTGAAGATCACGGGCTGGAGGGGCGCTATGGCTACACCTTC. This codes for CSVEDHGLEGRYGYTF.